The subject of this entry is one T cell receptor (beta chain). Random hexamers were used to reverse transcribe the RNA input (0.5 to 1 ug). MiXCR, applied by TCRdb to the immunoSEQ multiplex PCR reads, yields one record per CDR3 protein. This table holds 400,000 or so distinct CDR3 sequences, about 85% found once. V lost 5 bases and J lost 4; bases outside the gene matches: 8. Germline V CDR1 and CDR2: MNHEY, SMNVEV (reference sequence). The CDR3 spans 15 residues. The data stem from a study of CD8 T cells in Susac syndrome. The authors carried out high-throughput sequencing of TCR beta. They applied it to CD8+ and CD4+ T cells obtained from blood.

The chain carries TRBV27 and TRBJ2-1; 7 bases match TRBD2. This receptor was taken from a human donor with multiple sclerosis. The sample comprised CD8+ T cells from PBMCs. CDR3 in DNA: TGTGCCAGCAGTGTGACCCAGGGAGGGTACAATGAGCAGTTCTTC. This translates into CASSVTQGGYNEQFF.